A single T cell receptor (beta chain) is shown here with its context. Antigen unknown. CDR1 and CDR2 from the germline V gene are MNHEY and SMNVEV (reference sequence). Trimming left V 6 bases short and J 8 bases short, with 11 bases between. The CDR3 contains 12 residues. This specimen comes from a study of post-analysis software for immune sequencing data. Study-wide results and limits: The study found TRBV5-6, TRBV5-1 and TRBV20-1 among four to six TRBV segments more frequent in patients than controls. With F measure, samples from one preparation batch clustered together strongly. The study found significantly lower normalized Chao1 diversity in multiple sclerosis patients than in controls.

Presence of unique molecular identifiers characterized the TCR beta cDNA libraries. MiXCR was run by TCRdb on the PCR reads, yielding one entry per CDR3 protein. The table lists around 710,000 distinct CDR3 sequences, 40% to 55% of them singletons, with approximately 4.4% in the top ten. This chain connects TRBV27 to TRBJ2-1; tentatively, D is TRBD2 (5 bases). Sample: blood. This sequence originates from a girl aged 5-17 years with multiple sclerosis. CDR3 DNA sequence: TGTGCCAGCAGCCAAACGAGGGATGAGCAGTTCTTC. The encoded protein is CASSQTRDEQFF.